The 2 T cell receptor beta chains given below trace back to one sample, sequenced in a study of shared clonotypes between healthy human individuals. Repertoires were generated with immunoSEQ multiplex PCR, while TCRdb's copy carries only in-frame clones and drops some. The sample includes 97,000 or so clones, less than 60% seen only once; the top ten take about 15%. The sample was PBMCs. These TCRs come from a woman between 35 and 50 years old in good health. Some clones in this sample may be carry-over from other donors' samples.

The CDR3 is CASSVGTSVVDEQFF. The CDR3 bases are TGTGCCAGCAGCGTAGGGACTAGCGTTGTCGATGAGCAGTTCTTC. The V and J genes are TRBV9 and TRBJ2-1; 9 bases are a match to TRBD2. There are 15 residues in the CDR3. Germline CDR1 SGDLS, CDR2 YYNGEE. V lost 0 bases and J lost 8; bases outside the gene matches: 6.

This clone was counted only a few times. The chain carries TRBV6-1 and TRBJ2-7; 13 bases agree with TRBD2. CDR1 is MNHNS, CDR2 SASEGT, per germline. This CDR3 has 17 amino acids. V shed 0 bases and J 7 bases; nucleotides not matched to a gene: 9. CDR3 DNA: TGTGCCAGCAGTGAAGCGCGAGGGACTAGCGGGACGGGGGAGCAGTACTTC. It is translated as CASSEARGTSGTGEQYF.